This entry describes one T cell receptor (beta chain). This clonotype was detected only a few times. Its specific antigen is unknown. No much larger clone exists at a distance of one base, and base qualities are not known. TCRdb names Illumina HiSeq 1500 as the instrument used. The public reads were quality trimmed at Q25 with fastp and then assembled into clones with MiXCR by TCRdb, keeping productive beta chains. Rows merge per CDR3 protein into single entries with the most common DNA and genes. This sample has approximately 160,000 distinct CDR3 sequences in its table, and roughly 18% of those were observed once. Together, the top ten hold roughly 20% of the sample. The sample originates from a study of T cell repertoires in cytomegalovirus infection (dated by TCRdb to between 2018 and 2021). General notes on the study: The HLA type of each donor mattered for the analysis, because public TCR beta signatures pointed to carriage of CMV infection along with the matching HLA type. The paper's findings and limits, for the study overall: In both this cohort and an independent approximately 370-donor cohort, the cumulative frequency of public TCR beta family members distinguished carriers of CMV infection plus the relevant HLA type. The ex vivo response was dominated by HLA-C-restricted CMV-specific TCR beta clonotypes, which also provided the single most frequent clonotype in two of eight donors.

Measured from the cysteine to the phenylalanine, the CDR3 is 14 residues long. Of the read, only the CDR3 DNA is kept; its 42 bases are in frame from base 1. CDR1 MNHNY and CDR2 SVGAGI are derived from the germline V gene (reference sequence). The V end loses 2 bases and the J end loses 3 bases, and a stretch of 10 bases separates them. Material for sequencing was CD8+ T cells from PBMCs. The rearranged segments are TRBV6-6 and TRBJ1-1, with the D segment identity uncertain. The sequence came from a human donor in good health (CMV status not recorded). Some clones in this sample may be carry-over from other donors' samples. The bases read TGTGCCAGCAGTTACGCGACAACTTACACTGAAGCTTTCTTT. This translates into CASSYATTYTEAFF.